This TCR beta chain emerged from a study of T-cell reconstitution after alpha-beta-depleted transplantation in children (dated by TCRdb to 2015 to 2016). Broadly, across the study: The study quantitatively tracked T-cell immune reconstitution after TCRalphabeta/CD19-depleted allogeneic hematopoietic cell transplantation in children using TCR repertoire profiling.

Trimming takes 3 bases from V and 0 bases from J, and the germline ends sit 24 bases apart. The CDR3, cysteine through phenylalanine, is 19 amino acids long. Just CDR3 DNA is preserved here, 57 bases in frame from base 1. Taken from the germline V gene, the CDR1 and CDR2 loops are SGHRS and YFSETQ. This clonotype has a handful of counts. Its recognized antigen is unknown. No base quality information exists; no much larger clone differs at one position. Libraries were built with PCR. Sequencing relied on an Illumina HiSeq 2500. TCR libraries were prepared with molecular barcoding, using unique molecular identifiers to normalize TCRbeta repertoire quantification. Using fastp at Q25 and MiXCR, TCRdb reprocessed the public reads and kept productive beta chains. Each entry is one CDR3 protein sequence, shown with its most common DNA and genes. The sample table shows approximately 490,000 distinct CDR3 sequences, and around 12% are seen once. The ten top clones hold over 5.5% of the sample.

The sequence derives from a human donor who donated a stem cell graft to a child with combined immunodeficiency. Material: PBMCs from the stem cell graft donor, obtained from the stem cell graft. The chain was built from TRBV5-1 and TRBJ1-1; TRBD1 might be the D gene, on 5 matching bases. Here the CDR3 is given as CASSSLPGPYLDMNTEAFF. The bases are TGCGCCAGCAGCTCTCTTCCGGGACCGTACCTTGATATGAACACTGAAGCTTTCTTT.